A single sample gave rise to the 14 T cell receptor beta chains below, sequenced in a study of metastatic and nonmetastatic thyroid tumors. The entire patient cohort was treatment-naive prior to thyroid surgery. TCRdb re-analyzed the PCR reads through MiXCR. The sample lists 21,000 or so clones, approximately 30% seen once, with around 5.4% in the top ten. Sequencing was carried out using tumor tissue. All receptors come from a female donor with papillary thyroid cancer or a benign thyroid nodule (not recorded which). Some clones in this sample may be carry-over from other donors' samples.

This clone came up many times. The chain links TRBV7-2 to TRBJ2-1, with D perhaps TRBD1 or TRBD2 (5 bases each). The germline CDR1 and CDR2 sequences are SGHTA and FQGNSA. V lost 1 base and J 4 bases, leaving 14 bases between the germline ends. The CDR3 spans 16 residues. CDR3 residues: CASSLVTGPGYNEQFF. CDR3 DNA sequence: TGTGCCAGCAGCTTAGTCACGGGACCCGGTTACAATGAGCAGTTCTTC.

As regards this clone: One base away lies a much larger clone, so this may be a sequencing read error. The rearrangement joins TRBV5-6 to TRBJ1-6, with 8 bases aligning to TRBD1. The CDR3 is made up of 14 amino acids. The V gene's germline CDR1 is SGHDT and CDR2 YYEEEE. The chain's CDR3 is CANSLTGEGSPLHF. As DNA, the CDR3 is TGTGCCAACAGCTTGACAGGGGAAGGTTCACCCCTCCACTTT.

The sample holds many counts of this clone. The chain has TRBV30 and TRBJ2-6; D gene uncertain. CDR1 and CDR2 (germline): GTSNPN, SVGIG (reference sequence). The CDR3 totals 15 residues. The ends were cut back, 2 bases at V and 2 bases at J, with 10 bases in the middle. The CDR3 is CAWSFRLPGANVLTF. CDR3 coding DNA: TGTGCCTGGAGTTTCAGGCTGCCTGGGGCCAACGTCCTGACTTTC.

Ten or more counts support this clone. CDR3 region: CASRPTGTNEKLFF. For the CDR3, the DNA is TGTGCCAGCAGACCGACAGGAACTAATGAAAAACTGTTTTTT. The chain has TRBV6-1 and TRBJ1-4; TRBD1 might be the D (6 bases). Germline V gene data show CDR1 as MNHNS and CDR2 as SASEGT. The CDR3 length is 14 residues. Trimming pared 6 bases from V and 1 base from J, leaving 9 bases between.

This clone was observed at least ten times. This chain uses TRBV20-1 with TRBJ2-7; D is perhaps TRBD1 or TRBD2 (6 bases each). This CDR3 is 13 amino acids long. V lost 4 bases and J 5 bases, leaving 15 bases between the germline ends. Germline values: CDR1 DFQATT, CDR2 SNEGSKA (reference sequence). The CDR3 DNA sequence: TGCAGTGCTAATCCGGGGGCGCAGGACGAGCAGTACTTC. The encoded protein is CSANPGAQDEQYF.

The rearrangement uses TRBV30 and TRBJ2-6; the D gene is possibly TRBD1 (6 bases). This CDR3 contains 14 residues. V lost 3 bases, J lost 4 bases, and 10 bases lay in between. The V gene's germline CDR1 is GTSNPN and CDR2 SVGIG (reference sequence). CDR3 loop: CAWSSGVGANVLTF. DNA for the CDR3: TGTGCCTGGAGCTCAGGGGTCGGGGCCAACGTCCTGACTTTC.

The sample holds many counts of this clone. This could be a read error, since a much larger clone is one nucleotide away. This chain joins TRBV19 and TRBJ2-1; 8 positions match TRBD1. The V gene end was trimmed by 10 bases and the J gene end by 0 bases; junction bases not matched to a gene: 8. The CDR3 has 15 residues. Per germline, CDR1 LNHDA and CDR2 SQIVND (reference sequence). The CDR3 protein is CAIANTGGSYNEQFF. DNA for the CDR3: TGTGCCATCGCGAACACAGGGGGCTCCTACAATGAGCAGTTCTTC.

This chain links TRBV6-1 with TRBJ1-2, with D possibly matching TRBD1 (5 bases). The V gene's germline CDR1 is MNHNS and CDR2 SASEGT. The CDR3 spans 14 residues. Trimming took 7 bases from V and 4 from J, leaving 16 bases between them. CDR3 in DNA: TGTGCCAGCATCCCCGGGGCGGATGGCTATGGCTACACCTTC. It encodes CASIPGADGYGYTF.

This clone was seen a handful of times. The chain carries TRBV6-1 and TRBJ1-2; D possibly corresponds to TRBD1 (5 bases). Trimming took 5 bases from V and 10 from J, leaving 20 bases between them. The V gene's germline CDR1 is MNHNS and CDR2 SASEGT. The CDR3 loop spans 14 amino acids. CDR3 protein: CASSPGCEISVYTF. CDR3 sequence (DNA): TGTGCCAGCAGTCCAGGGTGCGAAATAAGCGTCTACACCTTC.

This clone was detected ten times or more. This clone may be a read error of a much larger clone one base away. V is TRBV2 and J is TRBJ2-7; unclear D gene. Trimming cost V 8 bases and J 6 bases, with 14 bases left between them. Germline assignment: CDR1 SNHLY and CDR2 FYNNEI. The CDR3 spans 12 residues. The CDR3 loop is CASDGESFEQYF. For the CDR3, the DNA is TGTGCCAGCGACGGTGAGTCGTTCGAGCAGTACTTC.

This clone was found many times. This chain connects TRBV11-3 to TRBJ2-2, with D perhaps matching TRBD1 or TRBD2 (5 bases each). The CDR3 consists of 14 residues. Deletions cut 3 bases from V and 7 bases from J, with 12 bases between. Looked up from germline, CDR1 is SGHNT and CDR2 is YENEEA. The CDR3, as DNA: TGTGCCAGCAGCTTGAGGGGCATGAACGGGGAGCTGTTTTTT. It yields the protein CASSLRGMNGELFF.

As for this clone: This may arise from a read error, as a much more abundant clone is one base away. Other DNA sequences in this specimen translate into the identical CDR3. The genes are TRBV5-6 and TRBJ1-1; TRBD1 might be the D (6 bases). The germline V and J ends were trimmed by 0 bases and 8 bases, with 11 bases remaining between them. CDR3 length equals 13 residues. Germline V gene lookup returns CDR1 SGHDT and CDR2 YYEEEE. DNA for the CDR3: TGTGCCAGCAGCTTGGGGAGGGGGACCGAAGCTTTCTTT. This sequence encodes CASSLGRGTEAFF.

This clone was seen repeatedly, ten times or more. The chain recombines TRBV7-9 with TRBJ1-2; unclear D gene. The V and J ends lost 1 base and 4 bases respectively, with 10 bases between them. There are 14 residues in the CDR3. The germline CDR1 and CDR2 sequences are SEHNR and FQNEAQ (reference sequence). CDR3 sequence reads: CASSLGPGSYGYTF. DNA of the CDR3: TGTGCCAGCAGCTTAGGACCGGGAAGCTATGGCTACACCTTC.

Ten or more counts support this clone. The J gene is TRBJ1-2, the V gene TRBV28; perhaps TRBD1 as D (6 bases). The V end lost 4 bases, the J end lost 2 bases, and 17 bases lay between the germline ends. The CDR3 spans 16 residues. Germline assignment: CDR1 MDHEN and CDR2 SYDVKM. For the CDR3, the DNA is TGTGCCAGCAGTTCCCCCTCCGGACAGCCCAACTATGGCTACACCTTC. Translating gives CASSSPSGQPNYGYTF.